The sequence of this T cell receptor beta chain was determined in a study of blood T cell repertoires in COVID-19. Germline-derived CDR1 and CDR2 are SGDLS and YYNGEE. The CDR3 runs to 15 residues. Deletions cut 0 bases from V and 0 bases from J, with 7 bases between. With respect to this clone: Other nucleotide sequences from this sample produce the same CDR3.

TCRdb's copy holds only in-frame clones and misses some; the assay was immunoSEQ multiplex PCR. Of roughly 110,000 clones detected, roughly 81% appear once; the ten largest clones hold about 3.4%. The receptor was derived from a man in his forties with acute or convalescent COVID-19. The gene calls are TRBV9 and TRBJ2-1; tentative D call: TRBD2 (5 bases). The sequenced material came from peripheral blood. CDR3 bases: TGTGCCAGCAGCGTAGCCGGGGACTCCTACAATGAGCAGTTCTTC. Encoded protein: CASSVAGDSYNEQFF.